This TCR beta chain was sequenced in a study of shared clonotypes between healthy human individuals. Study in general: Donor ages ranged 18 to 49 years: two women, a few men.

Genomic DNA of unsorted samples came from 90 million to 95 million PBMCs. The CDR3 length is 16 residues. Germline lookup yields CDR1 SGDLS and CDR2 YYNGEE. The J segment lost 6 bases and the V segment lost 0 bases, leaving 8 bases of the junction unmatched. Every unsorted PBMC PCR replicate was loaded with about 300 ng DNA, tens of thousands of T cell genomes. Original processing notes: ImmunoSEQ junction-only sequences lacked quality scores, so their filtering differed. The protocol was immunoSEQ multiplex PCR, while the TCRdb copy is restricted to in-frame clones and leaves out a portion. V, J and clone size derive from that table, while D and trimming were established from the DNA sequence. In the table there are approximately 500,000 clones, 75% to 85% of which are singletons.

Sequenced material: PBMCs. This clonotype originated in a woman between 35 and 50 years old in good health. Some clones in this sample may be carry-over from other donors' samples. The genes are TRBV9 and TRBJ2-2; 7 positions agree with TRBD2. CDR3: CASSVVGGGPSGELFF. The CDR3, as DNA: TGTGCCAGCAGCGTAGTTGGGGGAGGGCCTTCCGGGGAGCTGTTTTTT.